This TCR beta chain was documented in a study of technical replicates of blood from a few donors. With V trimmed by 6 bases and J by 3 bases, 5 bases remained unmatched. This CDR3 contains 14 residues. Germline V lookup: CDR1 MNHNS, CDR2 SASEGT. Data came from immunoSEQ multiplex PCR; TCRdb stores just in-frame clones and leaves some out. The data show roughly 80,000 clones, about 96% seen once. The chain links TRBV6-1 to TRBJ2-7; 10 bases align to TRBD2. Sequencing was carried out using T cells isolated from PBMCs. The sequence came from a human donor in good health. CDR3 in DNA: TGTGCCAGCAGGCTAGCGGGAGAATACTACGAGCAGTACTTC. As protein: CASRLAGEYYEQYF.